This T cell receptor (beta chain) was documented in a study of blood T cells in healthy people across ages. This clonotype was counted a single time. A sample-barcoded 5' primer and a J-beta primer mix were used in a second PCR of roughly 6 to 11 cycles. MiXCR, run by TCRdb on the 5' RACE reads, gives a single entry per CDR3 protein. The table includes about 1 million distinct CDR3 sequences, 40% to 55% detected once. This TCR was sampled from a woman aged 55-75 years in good health. Sequences were obtained from blood.

The CDR3 sequence: CSAARTSGGYNEQFF. CDR3 coding DNA: TGCAGTGCCGCCCGGACTAGCGGGGGGTATAATGAGCAGTTCTTC. The chain carries TRBV20-1 and TRBJ2-1, with 14 bases identical to TRBD2. The germline V gene has CDR1 DFQATT and CDR2 SNEGSKA (reference sequence). J was trimmed by 7 bases and V by 6 bases; bases with no gene match: 8. The CDR3 loop spans 15 amino acids.